This is a list of T cell receptor beta chains from one sample in a study of metastatic and nonmetastatic thyroid tumors. MiXCR re-clonotyped the PCR reads for TCRdb. Found here are about 85,000 clones, around 9.1% of them singletons; the top ten hold more than 8%. Sequences were obtained from blood. The origin of the receptors is a female donor with papillary thyroid cancer or a benign thyroid nodule (not recorded which). Some clones in this sample may be carry-over from other donors' samples. The CDR3 runs from the conserved cysteine through the conserved F or W. A D gene is named only where the DNA matches it firmly. Clone size is stated in some rows and not others, as once, few, many or a class when expanded.

CASSPSDENTEAFF | TGTGCCAGCAGTCCTTCTGACGAGAACACTGAAGCTTTCTTT | NA | TRBJ1-1 | TRBV6-2/TRBV6-3 | many
CASSPADNYGYTF | TGTGCCAGTAGTCCGGCAGATAACTATGGCTACACCTTC | NA | TRBJ1-2 | TRBV19 | NA
CASSPLGTDTQYF | TGCGCCAGCAGCCCGCTCGGCACAGATACGCAGTATTTT | NA | TRBJ2-3 | TRBV4-1 | many
CASSLLNSGSNQPQHF | TGTGCCAGCAGTTTGTTGAACAGTGGAAGCAATCAGCCCCAGCATTTT | NA | TRBJ1-5 | TRBV28 | NA
CSAAPIRGAGNQPQHF | TGCAGTGCTGCCCCAATCAGGGGGGCGGGCAATCAGCCCCAGCATTTT | TRBD1 | TRBJ1-5 | TRBV20-1 | many
CASSLLYRGDGYTF | TGTGCCAGCAGTTTACTATACAGGGGCGATGGCTACACCTTC | TRBD1 | TRBJ1-2 | TRBV12-3/TRBV12-4 | NA
CASSENKGKRYEQYF | TGCGCCAGCAGTGAGAATAAGGGGAAGAGATACGAGCAGTACTTC | NA | TRBJ2-7 | TRBV10-2 | few
CASSMGTSGELFF | TGTGCCAGTAGTATGGGAACGTCCGGGGAGCTGTTTTTT | NA | TRBJ2-2 | TRBV19 | NA
CSARDVTALRGNQPQHF | TGCAGTGCTAGAGATGTTACAGCCCTTAGGGGCAATCAGCCCCAGCATTTT | NA | TRBJ1-5 | TRBV20-1 | NA
CASSLAGEGRYTEAFF | TGCGCCAGCAGCTTGGCCGGAGAAGGGAGGTACACTGAAGCTTTCTTT | NA | TRBJ1-1 | TRBV5-1 | many
CASSLRGGETQYF | TGTGCCAGCAGCTTAAGGGGAGGCGAGACCCAGTACTTC | NA | TRBJ2-5 | TRBV7-3 | many
CASKVQGVGETQYF | TGTGCCAGCAAAGTACAGGGAGTAGGGGAGACCCAGTACTTC | NA | TRBJ2-5 | TRBV2 | many
CASMWVFSGAGNTEAFF | TGTGCCAGCATGTGGGTGTTCAGTGGCGCAGGGAACACTGAAGCTTTCTTT | NA | TRBJ1-1 | TRBV2 | NA
CSARSRRNQPQHF | TGCAGTGCCAGGAGCAGGAGGAATCAGCCCCAGCATTTT | NA | TRBJ1-5 | TRBV20-1 | few
CASSLGTGGRWETQYF | TGTGCCAGCAGCTTAGGAACAGGGGGCCGATGGGAGACCCAGTACTTC | TRBD1 | TRBJ2-5 | TRBV7-7 | NA
CASSSGGYNEQFF | TGTGCCAGCAGCAGCGGGGGTTACAATGAGCAGTTCTTC | TRBD2 | TRBJ2-1 | TRBV11-2 | many
CASSLAKSGGGSTGTQYF | TGTGCCAGCAGCTTAGCGAAGTCAGGAGGCGGAAGCACAGGTACGCAGTATTTT | NA | TRBJ2-3 | TRBV7-2 | NA
CASSDLAGGPPDTQYF | TGTGCCAGCAGTGACCTGGCGGGGGGGCCCCCAGATACGCAGTATTTT | TRBD2 | TRBJ2-3 | TRBV6-4 | many
CASSYSATPALYEQYF | TGTGCCAGCAGTTACTCGGCGACACCGGCCCTCTACGAGCAGTACTTC | NA | TRBJ2-7 | TRBV6-6 | many
CASSIRGGAQSSYNEQFF | TGTGCCAGTAGTATACGGGGGGGCGCCCAAAGCTCCTACAATGAGCAGTTCTTC | TRBD2 | TRBJ2-1 | TRBV19 | many
CASSLSGGKEETQYF | TGTGCCAGCAGCTTGTCCGGGGGCAAGGAAGAGACCCAGTACTTC | NA | TRBJ2-5 | TRBV5-6 | many
CASSLEGGLPGFF | TGTGCCAGCAGCTTGGAGGGGGGACTCCCGGGGTTCTTC | NA | TRBJ2-1 | TRBV5-5 | NA
CASSAGTVSTDTQYF | TGTGCCAGCAGTGCCGGGACAGTCAGCACAGATACGCAGTATTTT | TRBD1 | TRBJ2-3 | TRBV6-1 | few
CASSVDPGGTSNYGYTF | TGTGCCAGCAGCGTAGACCCCGGGGGGACTTCTAACTATGGCTACACCTTC | NA | TRBJ1-2 | TRBV9 | NA
CASSRRDDYNEQFF | TGTGCCAGCAGCCGCCGGGACGATTACAATGAGCAGTTCTTC | NA | TRBJ2-1 | TRBV5-6 | few
CASSPGDPGNTIYF | TGTGCCAGCAGTCCAGGGGACCCTGGAAACACCATATATTTT | NA | TRBJ1-3 | TRBV9 | many
CASSIGLGANVLTF | TGTGCCAGTAGTATCGGCCTCGGGGCCAACGTCCTGACTTTC | NA | TRBJ2-6 | TRBV19 | few
CASSARQGLGYGYTF | TGTGCCAGCAGTGCCCGACAGGGATTGGGCTATGGCTACACCTTC | TRBD1 | TRBJ1-2 | TRBV6-1 | many
CASNSRGLGQPQHF | TGTGCCAGCAACAGCAGGGGGCTTGGACAGCCCCAGCATTTT | TRBD1 | TRBJ1-5 | TRBV6-1 | many
CSAIDRDRRTDTQYF | TGCAGTGCCATCGACCGGGACCGACGCACAGATACGCAGTATTTT | NA | TRBJ2-3 | TRBV20-1 | NA
CASSFSLDEQFF | TGCGCCAGCAGCTTCTCCCTGGATGAGCAGTTCTTC | NA | TRBJ2-1 | TRBV5-1 | many
CASSEGANTGELFF | TGTGCCAGCTCTGAGGGAGCGAACACCGGGGAGCTGTTTTTT | NA | TRBJ2-2 | TRBV18 | NA
CASSLGQGSSYEQYF | TGCGCCAGCAGCTTGGGGCAGGGAAGCTCCTACGAGCAGTACTTC | NA | TRBJ2-7 | TRBV5-1 | many
CASSRGETQYF | TGTGCCAGCAGCCGGGGGGAGACCCAGTACTTC | NA | TRBJ2-5 | TRBV3-1 | many
CASSYGDRNEKLFF | TGTGCCAGCAGTTACGGGGACAGAAATGAAAAACTGTTTTTT | TRBD1 | TRBJ1-4 | TRBV28 | many
CSVVGETYNDQFF | TGCAGCGTTGTGGGGGAGACCTACAATGATCAGTTCTTC | NA | TRBJ2-1 | TRBV29-1 | few
CSAFPTSGGQETQYF | TGCAGTGCCTTCCCGACTAGCGGGGGCCAAGAGACCCAGTACTTC | TRBD2 | TRBJ2-5 | TRBV20-1 | NA
CASSRGRLSPLHF | TGTGCCAGCAGCCGGGGGCGCCTTTCACCCCTCCACTTT | NA | TRBJ1-6 | TRBV12-3/TRBV12-4 | many
CASSPRVGTGGVEQYF | TGTGCCAGCTCACCACGGGTGGGGACAGGGGGAGTCGAGCAGTACTTC | TRBD1 | TRBJ2-7 | TRBV18 | few
CASSPEFMGGNEQFF | TGTGCCAGCAGCCCGGAGTTCATGGGGGGCAATGAGCAGTTCTTC | NA | TRBJ2-1 | TRBV7-9 | many
CASSFPGDPGELFF | TGTGCCAGCAGTTTCCCAGGGGACCCCGGGGAGCTGTTTTTT | NA | TRBJ2-2 | TRBV12-3/TRBV12-4 | many
CASSFGAGVAKNIQYF | TGTGCCAGCAGTTTCGGAGCGGGGGTAGCCAAAAACATTCAGTACTTC | TRBD2 | TRBJ2-4 | TRBV12-3/TRBV12-4 | many
CSASPTSEQFF | TGCAGTGCTAGCCCTACTTCTGAGCAGTTCTTC | NA | TRBJ2-1 | TRBV20-1 | NA
CASAQGIDTEAFF | TGTGCCAGCGCACAGGGGATTGACACTGAAGCTTTCTTT | TRBD1 | TRBJ1-1 | TRBV2 | many